This TCR beta chain stems from a study of blood T cell repertoires in COVID-19. Germline V CDR1 and CDR2: LGHDT, YNNKEL (reference sequence). This CDR3 spans 15 amino acids. V was clipped by 0 bases and J by 5 bases, with 13 bases between them. This table comes from immunoSEQ multiplex PCR, and its TCRdb copy is limited to in-frame clones, with some not included. Of 100,000 or so clones detected, around 85% appear once; the ten largest clones hold around 1.9%. The source is a woman in her 70s with active or convalescent COVID-19. The V call is TRBV3-1 (or the pseudogene TRBV3-2), the J call TRBJ2-5; D unresolved. Sequencing was carried out using peripheral blood. DNA for the CDR3: TGTGCCAGCAGCCAAGATGGAGTAGTCGAGGAGACCCAGTACTTC. It specifies CASSQDGVVEETQYF.